Sequencing of this T cell receptor (beta chain) was carried out in a study of T cells in Graves' hyperthyroidism and ophthalmopathy. Study-level findings and limits: From stable hyperthyroidism, ophthalmopathy was separated by a 13 V-J model.

Amplification of TCR beta CDR3 regions was performed using RNA transcripts as template. Initially, a first-round RT-PCR of the TCR CDR3 employed the HTBI primer set. TCRdb used MiXCR to reprocess the multiplex PCR reads, holding one entry per CDR3 protein. The table lists fewer than 550,000 distinct CDR3 sequences, around 14% of them singletons, with roughly 14% in the top ten. These patients, aged 18 to 65, had recently diagnosed hyperthyroidism lasting under 2 months. Fresh 10 ml peripheral blood yielded PBMCs. Germline V gene sequence: CDR1 SGHTA, CDR2 FQGNSA. The CDR3 totals 15 residues. Trimming cost V 4 bases and J 8 bases; bases outside gene matches: 13. This clonotype was counted between two and nine times. Antigen unknown.

The J gene is TRBJ1-2, the V gene TRBV7-2, with 7 bases fitting TRBD1. The TCR sequence derives from a woman under 30 with Graves' hyperthyroidism. Sequencing was done on a sample of blood. The CDR3 sequence is CASSSTRTGSEGYTF. The CDR3 DNA reads TGTGCCAGCAGCTCCACCCGGACAGGATCGGAAGGCTACACCTTC.